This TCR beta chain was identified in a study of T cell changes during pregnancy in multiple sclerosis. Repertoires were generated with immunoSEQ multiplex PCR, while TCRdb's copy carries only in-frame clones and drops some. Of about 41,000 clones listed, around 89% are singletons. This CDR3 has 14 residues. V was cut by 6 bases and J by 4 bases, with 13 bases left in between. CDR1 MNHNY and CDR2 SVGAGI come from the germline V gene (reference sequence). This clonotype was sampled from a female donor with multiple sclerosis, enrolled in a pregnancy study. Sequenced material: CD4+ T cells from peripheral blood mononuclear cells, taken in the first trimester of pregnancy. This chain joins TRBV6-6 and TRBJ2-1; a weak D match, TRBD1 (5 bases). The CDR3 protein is CASSTGLRYNEQFF. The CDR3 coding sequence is TGTGCCAGCAGCACAGGTCTCAGATACAATGAGCAGTTCTTC.